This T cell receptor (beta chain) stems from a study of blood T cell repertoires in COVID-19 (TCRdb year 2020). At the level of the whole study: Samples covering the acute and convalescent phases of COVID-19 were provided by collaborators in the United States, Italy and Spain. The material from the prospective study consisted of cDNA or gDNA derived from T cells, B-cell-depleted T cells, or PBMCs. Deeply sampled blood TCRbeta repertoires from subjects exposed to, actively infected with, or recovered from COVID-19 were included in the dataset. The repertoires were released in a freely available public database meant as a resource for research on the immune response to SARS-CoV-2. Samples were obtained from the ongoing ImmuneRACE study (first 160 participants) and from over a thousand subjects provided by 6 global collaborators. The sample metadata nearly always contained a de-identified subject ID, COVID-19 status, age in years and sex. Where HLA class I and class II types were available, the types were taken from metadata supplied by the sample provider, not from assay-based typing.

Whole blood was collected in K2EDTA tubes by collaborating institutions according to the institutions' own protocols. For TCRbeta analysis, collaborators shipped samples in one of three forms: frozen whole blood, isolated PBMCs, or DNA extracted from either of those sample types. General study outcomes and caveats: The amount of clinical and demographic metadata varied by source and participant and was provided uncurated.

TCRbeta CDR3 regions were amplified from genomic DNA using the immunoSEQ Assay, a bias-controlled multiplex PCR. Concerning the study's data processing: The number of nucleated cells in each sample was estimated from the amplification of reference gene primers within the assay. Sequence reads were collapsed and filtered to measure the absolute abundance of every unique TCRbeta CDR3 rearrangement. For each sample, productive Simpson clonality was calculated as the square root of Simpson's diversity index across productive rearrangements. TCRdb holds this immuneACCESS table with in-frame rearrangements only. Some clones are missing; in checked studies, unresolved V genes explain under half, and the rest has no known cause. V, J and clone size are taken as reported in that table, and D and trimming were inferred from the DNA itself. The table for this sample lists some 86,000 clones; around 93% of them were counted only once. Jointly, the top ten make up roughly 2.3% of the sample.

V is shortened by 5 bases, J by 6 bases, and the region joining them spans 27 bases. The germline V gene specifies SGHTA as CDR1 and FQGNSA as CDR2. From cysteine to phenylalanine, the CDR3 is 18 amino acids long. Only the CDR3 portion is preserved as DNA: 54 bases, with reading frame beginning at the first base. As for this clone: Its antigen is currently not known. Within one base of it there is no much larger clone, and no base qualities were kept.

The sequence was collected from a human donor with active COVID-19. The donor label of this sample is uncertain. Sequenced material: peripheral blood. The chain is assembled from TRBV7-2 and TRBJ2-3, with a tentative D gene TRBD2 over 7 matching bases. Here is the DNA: TGTGCCAGCAGCCCAGGAGTTTGGGGGGGGCCCCGAGGTGATACGCAGTATTTT. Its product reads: CASSPGVWGGPRGDTQYF.